Following are 26 T cell receptor beta chains from one sample sequenced in a study of T cell repertoires in cytomegalovirus infection. TCRdb re-derived calls from the reads in MiXCR, one entry per CDR3 protein. The sample lists about 890,000 distinct CDR3 sequences; more than 25% were seen once. These receptors are not linked to any known antigen. The specimen was cultured CD8+ T cells from PBMCs, collected from culture after CMV antigen stimulation. The receptor set was obtained from a human donor in good health (CMV status not recorded). Some clones in this sample may be carry-over from other donors' samples.

The V call is TRBV4-2, the J call TRBJ1-4; 7 bases are a match to TRBD1. This CDR3 has 18 amino acids. From germline, CDR1 is LGHNA and CDR2 YNFKEQ. J gave up 4 bases and V 1 base, and 12 bases lay outside the gene matches. The CDR3 spells CASSQAAGQLNLNEKLFF. In nucleotides, the CDR3 is TGTGCCAGCAGCCAAGCAGCGGGACAGCTCAACCTTAATGAAAAACTGTTTTTT.

The chain links TRBV7-8 to TRBJ2-5; D perhaps matches TRBD2 (7 bases). Trimming stripped 6 bases from V and 4 bases from J, with 18 bases between. CDR1 is SGHVS, CDR2 FQNEAQ, per germline. The CDR3 runs 15 residues. The CDR3 nucleotides are TGTGCCAGCAGTCTTATCGGGGGGCGCTTAGAGACCCAGTACTTC. This sequence encodes CASSLIGGRLETQYF.

Regarding this clonotype: The germline gene is not matched at one end of the junction; a read error may be the cause. This rearrangement joins TRBV7-8 to TRBJ2-5; 7 bases map to TRBD1. CDR3 length: 15 amino acids. The germline gives CDR1 SGHVS, CDR2 FQNEAQ. The CDR3 DNA reads TGTGTCAGCAGCCCTCGACAGGGTAACCAAGAGACCCAGTACTTC. Its protein is CVSSPRQGNQETQYF.

The table lists this clonotype with many counts. The chain carries TRBV6-1 and TRBJ1-5; 7 bases fit TRBD1. The CDR3 sequence is 15 residues long. The junction had 6 bases not matched to a gene; V was cut back by 0 bases and J by 7 bases. Per germline, CDR1 MNHNS and CDR2 SASEGT. In nucleotides, the CDR3 is TGTGCCAGCAGTGAAGCGGAGGGGGCAGGGCAGCCCCAGCATTTT. This encodes CASSEAEGAGQPQHF.

The chain is built from TRBV7-9 and TRBJ1-4; no firm D call. Trimming left V 5 bases short and J 4 bases short, with 11 bases between. The CDR3 totals 14 residues. The germline V gene encodes CDR1 SEHNR and CDR2 FQNEAQ (reference sequence). CDR3 protein: CASSGVAGNEKLFF. The CDR3 DNA sequence: TGTGCCAGCAGCGGGGTTGCGGGTAATGAAAAACTGTTTTTT.

This sequence joins TRBV7-9 and TRBJ1-3; D is possibly TRBD1 (6 bases). This CDR3 has 16 residues. Per germline, CDR1 SEHNR and CDR2 FQNEAQ (reference sequence). Trimming took 5 bases from V and 4 from J, leaving 18 bases between them. This CDR3 reads CASSGAQGQSGNTIYF. The CDR3 DNA follows: TGTGCCAGCAGCGGAGCCCAGGGGCAGTCAGGAAACACCATATATTTT. The variable domain in full, completed from reference TRBV7-9 and TRBJ1-3, reads DTGVSQNPRHKITKRGQNVTFRCDPISEHNRLYWYRQTLGQGPEFLTYFQNEAQLEKSRLLSDRFSAERPKGSFSTLEIQRTEQGDSAMYLCASSGAQGQSGNTIYFGEGSWLTVV.

This clonotype has a handful of counts. The chain employs TRBV10-1 and TRBJ2-1; D unclear. This CDR3 has 13 amino acids. Trimming removed 0 bases at V and 8 bases at J, with 8 bases between. Germline assignment: CDR1 WNHNN and CDR2 SYGVQD (reference sequence). DNA for the CDR3: TGCGCCAGCAGTGAGTCGATTGGGGATGAGCAGTTCTTC. Translating gives CASSESIGDEQFF.

This chain links TRBV27 with TRBJ1-1; maybe TRBD1 (5 bases). The CDR3 loop spans 14 amino acids. Trimming stripped 4 bases from V and 5 bases from J, with 14 bases between. Germline CDR1 reads MNHEY; CDR2 reads SMNVEV (reference sequence). CDR3 region: CASSSRGGRTEAFF. CDR3 bases: TGTGCCAGCAGTTCCCGTGGGGGGAGGACTGAAGCTTTCTTT.

V usage is TRBV20-1 and J usage is TRBJ2-7; D may be TRBD1 (6 bases). The germline gives CDR1 DFQATT, CDR2 SNEGSKA (reference sequence). This CDR3 region has 13 residues. V lost 2 bases and J 5 bases, leaving 13 bases between the germline ends. CDR3 loop: CSARPTGYHEQYV. In nucleotides, the CDR3 is TGCAGTGCTAGACCCACAGGGTACCACGAGCAGTACGTC.

The genes are TRBV9 and TRBJ2-1; 7 bases are shared with TRBD2. CDR1 SGDLS and CDR2 YYNGEE come from the germline V gene. There are 17 residues in the CDR3. Unmatched junction bases numbered 8, after V lost 2 bases and J lost 0 bases. In nucleotides, the CDR3 is TGTGCCAGCAGCGTGCAGAGCGGGGCGACCTCCTACAATGAGCAGTTCTTC. It specifies CASSVQSGATSYNEQFF.

About this clonotype itself: A read error may account for a junction end that differs from germline. The chain has TRBV5-3 and TRBJ2-7, with D possibly TRBD2 on 6 matching bases. TRBV5-3 is an ORF; its function is uncertain. This CDR3 contains 20 residues. CDR3 sequence: CASSLDDMIQPGLGGYEQYF. The DNA for the CDR3 is TGTGCCAGCAGCTTGGATGACATGATCCAACCGGGCCTGGGGGGTTACGAGCAGTACTTC.

V gene TRBV12-3 or TRBV12-4 combines with J gene TRBJ1-5, with D uncertain. The CDR3 has 13 residues. Trimming took off 1 base at V and 3 bases at J, with 4 bases between the two ends. The CDR3 spells CASSLVANQPQHF. In DNA form, the CDR3 reads TGTGCCAGCAGTTTAGTGGCCAATCAGCCCCAGCATTTT.

This clonotype showed up just a few times. The rearrangement uses TRBV11-1 and TRBJ1-2; 8 bases line up with TRBD1. The germline V gene encodes CDR1 SGHAT and CDR2 FQDESV (reference sequence). CDR3 length equals 14 residues. V trimming: 6 bases; J trimming: 8 bases; junction bases outside the gene matches: 11. The CDR3 sequence: CASSPEDRAGGYTF. The CDR3 DNA reads as TGTGCCAGCAGTCCGGAGGACAGGGCGGGCGGCTACACCTTC.

The chain has TRBV6-5 and TRBJ1-2; the D is unclear. The V and J ends lost 0 bases and 4 bases respectively, with 6 bases between them. There are 13 residues in the CDR3. Germline values: CDR1 MNHEY, CDR2 SVGAGI. The CDR3 DNA reads TGTGCCAGCAGTTACTCTCTTGGCTATGGCTACACCTTC. Protein: CASSYSLGYGYTF.

The CDR3 is CASSPSDRSSYNEQFF. The CDR3 DNA follows: TGTGCCAGCAGCCCATCAGATCGCAGCTCCTACAATGAGCAGTTCTTC. The chain employs TRBV7-9 and TRBJ2-1; D is undetermined. V was clipped by 5 bases and J by 0 bases, with 14 bases between them. Germline lookup yields CDR1 SEHNR and CDR2 FQNEAQ (reference sequence). This CDR3 contains 16 residues.

At least ten counts were recorded for this clonotype. This chain links TRBV7-8 with TRBJ2-1; 8 positions agree with TRBD2. J lost 0 bases, V lost 5 bases, and 9 bases had no gene match. The CDR3 is made up of 17 amino acids. CDR1 and CDR2 (germline): SGHVS, FQNEAQ. The CDR3, as DNA: TGTGCCAGCAGCCCGCGGGGGGCCGCAAGCTCCTACAATGAGCAGTTCTTC. Protein: CASSPRGAASSYNEQFF.

This clonotype showed up just a few times. The chain recombines TRBV6-5 with TRBJ1-5, with TRBD1 matching over 9 bases. The V and J ends lost 5 bases and 4 bases, in that order; junction bases with no gene match: 9. The CDR3 sequence is 16 residues long. The germline gives CDR1 MNHEY, CDR2 SVGAGI. CDR3 coding DNA: TGTGCCAGCAGTCCACCCGGGACAGGGCATAATCAGCCCCAGCATTTT. Its protein product is CASSPPGTGHNQPQHF.

V and J are TRBV2 and TRBJ1-2, with TRBD1 matching over 7 bases. This CDR3 contains 11 residues. Per germline, CDR1 SNHLY and CDR2 FYNNEI. J gave up 8 bases and V 10 bases, and 7 bases lay outside the gene matches. CDR3 coding DNA: TGTGCCACCCAGACAGGGCTGGGCTACACCTTC. This translates into CATQTGLGYTF.

This clonotype appeared a few times. The rearrangement joins TRBV4-1 to TRBJ1-1, with TRBD1 matching 12 bases. The CDR3 runs to 17 residues. CDR1 and CDR2 (germline): MGHRA, YSYEKL. The V segment lost 0 bases and the J segment 5 bases; nucleotides outside the gene matches: 7. Here the CDR3 reads CASSQEGQGAGGTEAFF. In DNA form, the CDR3 reads TGCGCCAGCAGCCAAGAGGGACAGGGGGCGGGAGGGACTGAAGCTTTCTTT.

There are a few counts of this clonotype. A read error may produce the germline difference seen at one junction end. The chain uses TRBV5-1 and TRBJ2-1, with D perhaps matching TRBD1 (5 bases). CDR3 length: 14 amino acids. The V gene's germline CDR1 is SGHRS and CDR2 YFSETQ. The CDR3 sequence: CASSLDSPYNEQFF. CDR3 nucleotide sequence: TGTGCCAGCAGTTTAGACAGTCCCTACAATGAGCAGTTCTTC.

The chain couples TRBV10-3 to TRBJ2-2; D gene ambiguous. Germline V gene sequence: CDR1 ENHRY, CDR2 SYGVKD. Trimming shortened V by 7 bases and J by 6 bases, and 6 bases separated the two germline ends. CDR3 length: 11 amino acids. CDR3 protein: CAIILAGELFF. The CDR3 DNA reads as TGTGCCATCATTCTGGCCGGGGAGCTGTTTTTT.

The CDR3 loop reads CASSTVTGDRVNYGYTF. The CDR3 DNA is TGTGCCAGTAGTACCGTTACCGGGGACAGGGTCAACTATGGCTACACCTTC. This chain uses TRBV19 with TRBJ1-2; 9 nucleotides match TRBD1. This CDR3 has 17 amino acids. CDR1 LNHDA and CDR2 SQIVND come from the germline V gene (reference sequence). The V gene end was trimmed by 4 bases and the J gene end by 2 bases; junction bases not matched to a gene: 11.

This clonotype was seen more than once but under ten times. The CDR3 DNA is TGTGCCAGCAGACTCAGGTGGGTCGCTGAAGCTTTCTTT. Translating it yields CASRLRWVAEAFF. The chain joins TRBV6-2 or TRBV6-3 to TRBJ1-1; D is ambiguous. The CDR3 length is 13 residues. The germline V gene has CDR1 MNHEY and CDR2 SVGEGT. V was clipped by 6 bases and J by 6 bases, with 14 bases between them.

This chain joins TRBV24-1 and TRBJ1-1; TRBD1 matches 8 bases. The germline gives CDR1 KGHDR, CDR2 SFDVKD. Trimming at V came to 2 bases and at J to 5 bases, leaving 3 bases not matched to a gene. The CDR3 has 14 residues. CDR3 sequence (DNA): TGTGCCACCAGTGATTCAGACAGGGGAACTGAAGCTTTCTTT. Residues: CATSDSDRGTEAFF.

The chain joins TRBV24-1 to TRBJ2-3; D perhaps matches TRBD2 (5 bases). The CDR3 runs 12 residues. V was cut by 9 bases and J by 6 bases, with 12 bases left in between. Germline V CDR1 and CDR2: KGHDR, SFDVKD. CDR3 coding DNA: TGTGCCACCGGGGAGTCCACGGATACGCAGTATTTT. Protein sequence: CATGESTDTQYF.

The genes are TRBV18 and TRBJ1-1; perhaps TRBD1 as D (5 bases). This CDR3 is 15 amino acids long. Germline lookup yields CDR1 KGHSH and CDR2 LQKENI. V lost 4 bases and J 4 bases, leaving 16 bases between the germline ends. The CDR3 DNA follows: TGTGCCAGCTCACTCCCGGAATGGGGCTTCACTGAAGCTTTCTTT. It codes for CASSLPEWGFTEAFF.